What follows are 9 T cell receptor beta chains derived from one specimen sequenced in a study of identical twins. TCRdb itself ran the 5' RACE reads through MiXCR, one entry per CDR3 protein. The table shows 470,000 or so distinct CDR3 sequences, with more than 20% occurring only once. These data also formed part of another study, on T cells expressing NK-cell markers.

Specimen: CD4+ T cells sorted from blood. Every receptor here comes from a woman in her late teens or twenties in good health.

The chain employs TRBV20-1 and TRBJ2-1; D is uncertain. The CDR3 consists of 12 residues. Germline V gene data show CDR1 as DFQATT and CDR2 as SNEGSKA (reference sequence). The V end lost 3 bases, the J end lost 7 bases, and 10 bases lay between the germline ends. In nucleotides, the CDR3 is TGCAGTGCTAGGACCCCGGCGAATGAGCAGTTCTTC. It encodes CSARTPANEQFF.

This clonotype has just a few counts. The gene calls are TRBV20-1 and TRBJ2-5; the D is unclear. Germline CDR1 and CDR2: DFQATT and SNEGSKA (reference sequence). This CDR3 is 12 amino acids long. The CDR3 protein is CSTLVDLETQYF. For the CDR3, the DNA is TGCAGCACGTTAGTAGATCTAGAGACCCAGTACTTC.

The genes are TRBV9 and TRBJ1-1; D is ambiguous. The V gene's germline CDR1 is SGDLS and CDR2 YYNGEE. The CDR3 has 14 residues. V was shortened by 3 bases and J by 3 bases, with 12 bases between the two germline ends. CDR3 bases: TGTGCCAGCAGCGCTTCCGGGAGCCACACTGAAGCTTTCTTT. Translating gives CASSASGSHTEAFF.

The rearrangement uses TRBV14 and TRBJ2-1, with 9 bases lining up with TRBD1. The CDR3 has 15 residues. Germline V gene lookup returns CDR1 SGHDN and CDR2 FVKESK. Trimming removed 4 bases from V and 4 bases from J; junction bases left unmatched: 5. The CDR3 coding sequence is TGTGCCAGCAGCCGACGGGACAGGGCTTACAATGAGCAGTTCTTC. This codes for CASSRRDRAYNEQFF.

This clonotype was observed a few times. The chain combines TRBV20-1 with TRBJ1-1; unclear D gene. This CDR3 is 13 amino acids long. Germline loops: CDR1 DFQATT, CDR2 SNEGSKA (reference sequence). Trimming left V 0 bases short and J 11 bases short, with 16 bases between. This CDR3 is CSARDGPGLGAFF. In DNA form, the CDR3 reads TGCAGTGCTAGAGATGGGCCCGGGCTGGGGGCTTTCTTT.

This clonotype was seen more than once but under ten times. The chain couples TRBV11-1 to TRBJ2-7; D is possibly TRBD1 or TRBD2 (5 bases each). V was cut by 1 base and J by 0 bases, with 19 bases left in between. Germline V gene sequence: CDR1 SGHAT, CDR2 FQDESV (reference sequence). CDR3 length equals 18 residues. The CDR3 protein is CASSLGRQVGVTSYEQYF. The CDR3 region has the DNA TGTGCCAGCAGCTTAGGACGGCAAGTGGGGGTAACCTCCTACGAGCAGTACTTC.

The chain uses TRBV12-3 or TRBV12-4 and TRBJ1-4; D ambiguous. V was clipped by 5 bases and J by 3 bases, with 10 bases between them. The CDR3 totals 14 residues. Here the CDR3 DNA reads TGTGCCAGCAGTATCCGGGATTCTAATGAAAAACTGTTTTTT. Amino acids: CASSIRDSNEKLFF.

This clonotype appeared many times. The chain employs TRBV6-2 or TRBV6-3 and TRBJ2-1; possible D gene TRBD2, 5 bases. Looked up from germline, CDR1 is MNHEY and CDR2 is SVGEGT. Trimming removed 6 bases from V and 8 bases from J, with 8 bases in between. CDR3 size: 11 residues. The CDR3 region is CASRDLDEQFF. The DNA for the CDR3 is TGTGCCAGCAGGGACTTGGATGAGCAGTTCTTC.

This clonotype was seen only a few times. The CDR3 loop reads CASSRGTGPNQPQHF. Here the CDR3 DNA reads TGTGCCAGCAGCCGCGGGACAGGGCCCAATCAGCCCCAGCATTTT. V is TRBV5-6 and J is TRBJ1-5; 9 nucleotides agree with TRBD1. V trimming: 4 bases; J trimming: 3 bases; junction bases outside the gene matches: 5. The germline CDR1 and CDR2 sequences are SGHDT and YYEEEE. The CDR3 extends over 15 amino acids.